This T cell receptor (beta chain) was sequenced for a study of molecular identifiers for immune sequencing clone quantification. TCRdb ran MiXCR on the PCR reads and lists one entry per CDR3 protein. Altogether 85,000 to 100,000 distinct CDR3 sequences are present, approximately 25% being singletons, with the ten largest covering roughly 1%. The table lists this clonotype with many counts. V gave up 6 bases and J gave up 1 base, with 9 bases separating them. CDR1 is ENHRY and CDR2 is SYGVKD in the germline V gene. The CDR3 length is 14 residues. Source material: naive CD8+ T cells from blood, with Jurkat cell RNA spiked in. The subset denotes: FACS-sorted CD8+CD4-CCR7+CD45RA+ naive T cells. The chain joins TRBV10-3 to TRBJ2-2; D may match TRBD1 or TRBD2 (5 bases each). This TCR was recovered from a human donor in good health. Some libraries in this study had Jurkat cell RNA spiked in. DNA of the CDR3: TGTGCCATCAGACAGGACTTGAACACCGGGGAGCTGTTTTTT. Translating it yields CAIRQDLNTGELFF.